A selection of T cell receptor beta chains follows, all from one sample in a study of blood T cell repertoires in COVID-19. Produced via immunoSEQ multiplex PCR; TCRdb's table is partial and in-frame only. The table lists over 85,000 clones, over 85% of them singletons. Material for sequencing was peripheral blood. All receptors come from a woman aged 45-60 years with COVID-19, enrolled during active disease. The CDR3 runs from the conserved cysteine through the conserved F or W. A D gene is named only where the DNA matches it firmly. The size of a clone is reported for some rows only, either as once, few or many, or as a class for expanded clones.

CDR3 DNA: TGTGCCAGCAGTGAAGCCAGGGGGCTTGGAAACACCATATATTTT
CDR3 protein: CASSEARGLGNTIYF
J gene: TRBJ1-3
V gene: TRBV2
D gene: TRBD1
clone size: -

CDR3 DNA: TGTGCCAGCAGTGAATCCCAGTTCTATGGCTACACCTTC
CDR3 protein: CASSESQFYGYTF
J gene: TRBJ1-2
V gene: TRBV6-1
D gene: -
clone size: -

CDR3 DNA: TGTGCCTGGAGTCCAGGACAGGGTGTTCAGCCCCAGCATTTT
CDR3 protein: CAWSPGQGVQPQHF
J gene: TRBJ1-5
V gene: TRBV30
D gene: TRBD1
clone size: -

CDR3 DNA: TGTGCCAGCAGTTTAGTGGGGACAGGGGGCAGGAATGGCTACACCTTC
CDR3 protein: CASSLVGTGGRNGYTF
J gene: TRBJ1-2
V gene: TRBV28
D gene: TRBD1
clone size: -

CDR3 DNA: TGTGCCAGCATGGGGCGCAGGGACACTGAAGCTTTCTTT
CDR3 protein: CASMGRRDTEAFF
J gene: TRBJ1-1
V gene: TRBV2
D gene: -
clone size: -

CDR3 DNA: TGTGCCAGCAGCCTGCACAAGAATTCACCCCTCCACTTT
CDR3 protein: CASSLHKNSPLHF
J gene: TRBJ1-6
V gene: TRBV3-1/TRBV3-2
D gene: -
clone size: -

CDR3 DNA: TGCGCCAGCAGCCCATCGGGACAGGCCAACGGAAACACCATATATTTT
CDR3 protein: CASSPSGQANGNTIYF
J gene: TRBJ1-3
V gene: TRBV5-1
D gene: TRBD1
clone size: -

CDR3 DNA: TGTGCCAGCAGTTCCCTAAGGCAGGGGAACTATGGCTACACCTTC
CDR3 protein: CASSSLRQGNYGYTF
J gene: TRBJ1-2
V gene: TRBV28
D gene: -
clone size: -

CDR3 DNA: TGTGCCAGCAGCCTTAACACCGGGGAGCTGTTTTTT
CDR3 protein: CASSLNTGELFF
J gene: TRBJ2-2
V gene: TRBV12-3/TRBV12-4
D gene: -
clone size: -

CDR3 DNA: TGTGCCTGGAGTGTCAGATCTAATGAAAAACTGTTTTTT
CDR3 protein: CAWSVRSNEKLFF
J gene: TRBJ1-4
V gene: TRBV30
D gene: -
clone size: -

CDR3 DNA: TGTGCCAGCAGCGGCGGGGAGGGACGGTATCAGCCCCAGCATTTT
CDR3 protein: CASSGGEGRYQPQHF
J gene: TRBJ1-5
V gene: TRBV9
D gene: -
clone size: -

CDR3 DNA: TGTGCCAGCAGCCTAAGACAGATCCGGGCGGATGGCTACACCTTC
CDR3 protein: CASSLRQIRADGYTF
J gene: TRBJ1-2
V gene: TRBV14
D gene: -
clone size: -

CDR3 DNA: TGTGCCAGCAGTCTGTCCGGGGAAAAACTGTTTTTT
CDR3 protein: CASSLSGEKLFF
J gene: TRBJ1-4
V gene: TRBV12-3/TRBV12-4
D gene: -
clone size: -

CDR3 DNA: TGTGCCAACTCGGGACACTCGAACACTGAAGCTTTCTTT
CDR3 protein: CANSGHSNTEAFF
J gene: TRBJ1-1
V gene: TRBV21-1
D gene: -
clone size: -

CDR3 DNA: TGTGCCAGCAGCCCCCCGGGGGTGAACACTGAAGCTTTCTTT
CDR3 protein: CASSPPGVNTEAFF
J gene: TRBJ1-1
V gene: TRBV7-9
D gene: -
clone size: -

CDR3 DNA: TGTGCCAGCAGCGTAGCACTATTATACAATGAGCAGTTCTTC
CDR3 protein: CASSVALLYNEQFF
J gene: TRBJ2-1
V gene: TRBV9
D gene: -
clone size: few

CDR3 DNA: TGCGCCACAAGGGGCCAGGGGGACACTGAAGCTTTCTTT
CDR3 protein: CATRGQGDTEAFF
J gene: TRBJ1-1
V gene: TRBV5-1
D gene: TRBD1
clone size: -

CDR3 DNA: TGTGCCAGCAGTTACTTGACAGGATCAAATTCACCCCTCCACTTT
CDR3 protein: CASSYLTGSNSPLHF
J gene: TRBJ1-6
V gene: TRBV6-2/TRBV6-3
D gene: -
clone size: -

CDR3 DNA: TGTGCCAGCAGCTGGGGACAGGCGAACACTGAAGCTTTCTTT
CDR3 protein: CASSWGQANTEAFF
J gene: TRBJ1-1
V gene: TRBV5-4
D gene: TRBD1
clone size: -

CDR3 DNA: TGTGCCAGCAGCTCAGGTTCCACAGGAGGGGCCAAAAACATTCAGTACTTC
CDR3 protein: CASSSGSTGGAKNIQYF
J gene: TRBJ2-4
V gene: TRBV7-3
D gene: -
clone size: -

CDR3 DNA: TGTGCCACCGACAGGGGGCTAAGGGGCGAGCAGTACTTC
CDR3 protein: CATDRGLRGEQYF
J gene: TRBJ2-7
V gene: TRBV28
D gene: TRBD1
clone size: few

CDR3 DNA: TGTGCCTGGAGTCCCCCCGCGGGTAGGGCGAATCAGCCCCAGCATTTT
CDR3 protein: CAWSPPAGRANQPQHF
J gene: TRBJ1-5
V gene: TRBV30
D gene: -
clone size: -

CDR3 DNA: TGCGCCAGCACCAAATCTAGCGGGGGGATCTACAATGAGCAGTTCTTC
CDR3 protein: CASTKSSGGIYNEQFF
J gene: TRBJ2-1
V gene: TRBV5-1
D gene: TRBD2
clone size: -

CDR3 DNA: TGTGCCAGCAGCTTAGGCCGGGTTAGGGGCAACACACCCCTCCACTTT
CDR3 protein: CASSLGRVRGNTPLHF
J gene: TRBJ1-6
V gene: TRBV13
D gene: -
clone size: -

CDR3 DNA: TGTGCCATCAGAACCGGGACTAGCTCCTACGAGCAGTACTTC
CDR3 protein: CAIRTGTSSYEQYF
J gene: TRBJ2-7
V gene: TRBV10-3
D gene: TRBD2
clone size: -

CDR3 DNA: TGTGCCAGCAGTTTACGCCCGGACAGGGGGCGCGATGAGCAGTTCTTC
CDR3 protein: CASSLRPDRGRDEQFF
J gene: TRBJ2-1
V gene: TRBV27
D gene: TRBD1
clone size: once

CDR3 DNA: TGTGCCAGCAGCTTAACCAGGGGATGGAGACAAACTGAAGCTTTCTTT
CDR3 protein: CASSLTRGWRQTEAFF
J gene: TRBJ1-1
V gene: TRBV7-2
D gene: -
clone size: -

CDR3 DNA: TGTGCCAGCAGCTTAGGACTAGCGGGGGGTTCCTACAATGAGCAGTTCTTC
CDR3 protein: CASSLGLAGGSYNEQFF
J gene: TRBJ2-1
V gene: TRBV11-2
D gene: TRBD2
clone size: -

CDR3 DNA: TGCGCCAGCAGTGATTCGTCGGGGGTCTATGGCTACACCTTC
CDR3 protein: CASSDSSGVYGYTF
J gene: TRBJ1-2
V gene: TRBV10-2
D gene: -
clone size: -

CDR3 DNA: TGTGCCAGCAGCGTATCCGCGAACACCGGGGAGCTGTTTTTT
CDR3 protein: CASSVSANTGELFF
J gene: TRBJ2-2
V gene: TRBV9
D gene: -
clone size: -

CDR3 DNA: TGTGCCAGCAGCTTGCTAAGCCAGGGAGGGAACATTCAGTACTTC
CDR3 protein: CASSLLSQGGNIQYF
J gene: TRBJ2-4
V gene: TRBV5-8
D gene: TRBD2
clone size: once

CDR3 DNA: TGTGCCAGCAGCGTGTCGACAGGGGACAATAACTATGGCTACACCTTC
CDR3 protein: CASSVSTGDNNYGYTF
J gene: TRBJ1-2
V gene: TRBV9
D gene: TRBD1
clone size: -

CDR3 DNA: TGCGCCAGCAGCCAAGATAAACGGTTAAGCTCCTATAATTCACCCCTCCACTTT
CDR3 protein: CASSQDKRLSSYNSPLHF
J gene: TRBJ1-6
V gene: TRBV4-1
D gene: -
clone size: -

CDR3 DNA: TGTGCCAGCGGAGGAGGGAGACCTCAATCGTATGGCTACACCTTC
CDR3 protein: CASGGGRPQSYGYTF
J gene: TRBJ1-2
V gene: TRBV6-5
D gene: -
clone size: -

CDR3 DNA: TGTGCCAGCAGTATCCGGGAAATCAAAGGTAACACTGAAGCTTTCTTT
CDR3 protein: CASSIREIKGNTEAFF
J gene: TRBJ1-1
V gene: TRBV28
D gene: -
clone size: -

CDR3 DNA: TGTGCCAGCAGTGAGGAGGTCGGGAGGAACACTGAAGCTTTCTTT
CDR3 protein: CASSEEVGRNTEAFF
J gene: TRBJ1-1
V gene: TRBV2
D gene: -
clone size: -

CDR3 DNA: TGTGCCAGCAGTGAACTCAGGGAGGGTAGAACCGGGGAGCTGTTTTTT
CDR3 protein: CASSELREGRTGELFF
J gene: TRBJ2-2
V gene: TRBV25-1
D gene: TRBD2
clone size: -

CDR3 DNA: TGTGCCACCGCAGGGGGCCCAGGGCAAGAGACCCAGTACTTC
CDR3 protein: CATAGGPGQETQYF
J gene: TRBJ2-5
V gene: TRBV24-1
D gene: TRBD1
clone size: -

CDR3 DNA: TGTGCCAGCAGTTTATTCGCGGGGAAGGGCGAGCAGTACTTC
CDR3 protein: CASSLFAGKGEQYF
J gene: TRBJ2-7
V gene: TRBV28
D gene: -
clone size: -

CDR3 DNA: TGTGCCAGCAGCTTGGCTGTGCAGGCCTTGGGTGGCTACACCTTC
CDR3 protein: CASSLAVQALGGYTF
J gene: TRBJ1-2
V gene: TRBV5-5
D gene: -
clone size: -

CDR3 DNA: TGTGCCAGCAGTGACTCGAGGCGGGGGGGCGTTGAGCAGTTCTTC
CDR3 protein: CASSDSRRGGVEQFF
J gene: TRBJ2-1
V gene: TRBV6-4
D gene: TRBD2
clone size: -

CDR3 DNA: TGTGCCAGTAGTCCTGGACAGGAGCTATATAATTCACCCCTCCACTTT
CDR3 protein: CASSPGQELYNSPLHF
J gene: TRBJ1-6
V gene: TRBV19
D gene: TRBD1
clone size: -

CDR3 DNA: TGTGCCAGCAGCGCATCGGGGGCCTACGAGCAGTACTTC
CDR3 protein: CASSASGAYEQYF
J gene: TRBJ2-7
V gene: TRBV7-9
D gene: -
clone size: few

CDR3 DNA: TGTGCCAGTAGCCCCGCGGGGTTCACTGAAGCTTTCTTT
CDR3 protein: CASSPAGFTEAFF
J gene: TRBJ1-1
V gene: TRBV19
D gene: -
clone size: -

CDR3 DNA: TGTGCCAGCAGTTACGCCGGGTTGGCTTTGCCCCAGCATTTT
CDR3 protein: CASSYAGLALPQHF
J gene: TRBJ1-5
V gene: TRBV6-2/TRBV6-3
D gene: -
clone size: -

CDR3 DNA: TGTGCCAGCAGCACCCTGGGACTAGCGGGGGGGCCGGGGCAAGAGACCCAGTACTTC
CDR3 protein: CASSTLGLAGGPGQETQYF
J gene: TRBJ2-5
V gene: TRBV11-2
D gene: TRBD2
clone size: -

CDR3 DNA: TGTGCCAGCAGCTTACTGGGGGGTTCCTACGAGCAGTACTTC
CDR3 protein: CASSLLGGSYEQYF
J gene: TRBJ2-7
V gene: TRBV7-2
D gene: -
clone size: -

CDR3 DNA: TGTGCCAGTAGGGACATTATGAACACTGAAGCTTTCTTT
CDR3 protein: CASRDIMNTEAFF
J gene: TRBJ1-1
V gene: TRBV19
D gene: -
clone size: -

CDR3 DNA: TGTGCTAGTGGTTTAGTCATTAGCGGGGGGACAGATACGCAGTATTTT
CDR3 protein: CASGLVISGGTDTQYF
J gene: TRBJ2-3
V gene: TRBV12-5
D gene: TRBD2
clone size: -